The following is a T cell receptor beta chain sequence with its context. Its antigen is unknown. This sample is drawn from a study of Ad26.COV2.S vaccination and SARS-CoV-2 variants. Points from the study as a whole: It was found that vaccine and placebo recipients had similar non-spike TCR breadth. Using TCR breadth and depth analyses may have led to underestimated total T cell responses. A substantial breadth of spike-specific CD8+ and CD4+ T cell responses after vaccination has been reported.

The treatment: over 15 received Ad26.COV2.S at low or high dose, single or two shots; roughly 5 received placebo; per-sample allocation not given. The investigators took samples on day 63 after the first vaccine or placebo injection. This Boston cohort included adults aged 18-55 years. Generated by immunoSEQ multiplex PCR, the TCRdb table keeps only in-frame clones and is missing some. The sample shows roughly 320,000 clones, approximately 86% of them seen only once. This CDR3 spans 15 amino acids. V was pared by 5 bases and J by 5 bases, with 11 bases of the junction left unmatched. From germline, CDR1 is MDHEN and CDR2 SYDVKM.

The J gene is TRBJ2-7, the V gene TRBV28; 8 bases match TRBD1. The TCR was taken from a person between 18 and 65 years old who received the Ad26.COV2.S COVID-19 vaccine or a placebo. Sequencing was performed on peripheral blood, taken in a trial of Ad26.COV2.S vaccine versus placebo. This chain's CDR3 is CASSPPTQGVNEQYF. CDR3 DNA: TGTGCCAGCAGTCCCCCTACACAGGGGGTGAACGAGCAGTACTTC.